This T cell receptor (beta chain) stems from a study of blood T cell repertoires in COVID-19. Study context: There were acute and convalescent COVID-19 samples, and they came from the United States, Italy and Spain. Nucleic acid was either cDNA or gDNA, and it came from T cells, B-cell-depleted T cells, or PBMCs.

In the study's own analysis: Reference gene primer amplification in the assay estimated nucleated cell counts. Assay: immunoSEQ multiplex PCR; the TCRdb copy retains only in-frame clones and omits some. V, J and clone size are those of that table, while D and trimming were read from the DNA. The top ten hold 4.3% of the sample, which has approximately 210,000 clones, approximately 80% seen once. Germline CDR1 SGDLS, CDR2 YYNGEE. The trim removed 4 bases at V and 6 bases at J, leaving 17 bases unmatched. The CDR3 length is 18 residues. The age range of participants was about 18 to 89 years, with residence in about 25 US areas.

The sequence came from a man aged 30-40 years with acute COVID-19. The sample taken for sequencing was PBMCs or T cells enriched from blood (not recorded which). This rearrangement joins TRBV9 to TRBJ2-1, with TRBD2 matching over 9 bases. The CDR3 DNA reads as TGTGCCAGCAGCCCCCAGCGGCTAGCGGGGACCATTAGCAATGAGCAGTTCTTC. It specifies CASSPQRLAGTISNEQFF.